This T cell receptor (beta chain) appears in the sequencing data of a study of cytomegalovirus exposure and HLA in healthy donors. Study-wide results and caveats: Rare sequences made up most TCRs, while some public TCRs were found in many donors.

A note on this clone: Antigen specificity is unknown.

The PCR was carried out with 60 Vbeta primers and 13 Jbeta primers. The assay was immunoSEQ multiplex PCR, and TCRdb's table has in-frame clones only and misses some. The profile shows hundreds of thousands of clones, around 80% of them singletons. CDR3 size: 15 residues. The germline V and J ends were trimmed by 6 bases and 0 bases, with 15 bases remaining between them. Germline loops: CDR1 SEHNR, CDR2 FQNEAQ (reference sequence). The chain employs TRBV7-9 and TRBJ2-7; weak D call: TRBD1 (5 bases). The sequenced sample consisted of PBMCs. This receptor was obtained from a woman in her sixties or seventies in good health and CMV-seropositive. CDR3 in amino acids: CASSPRQPASYEQYF. CDR3 in DNA: TGTGCCAGCAGTCCTCGACAGCCGGCCTCCTACGAGCAGTACTTC.